Below, 26 T cell receptor beta chains from the same sample are listed, as sequenced in a study of CD8+CD57+ T cells in acquired aplastic anemia (dated by TCRdb to 2016 to 2019). TCRdb records Illumina HiSeq 2000 as the sequencer. TCR beta VDJ combination and CDR3 sequence profiling used genomic DNA as the template. In-frame beta chains were kept once TCRdb had trimmed the public reads at Q25 with fastp and called clones with MiXCR. CDR3 protein sequences are deduplicated, and each keeps its most common genes and DNA. The sample profile shows tens of thousands of distinct CDR3 sequences; approximately 45% of them were found once. The ten largest account for about 66% of the sample. Input material: sorted CD4+, CD8+, or CD8+CD57+ T cells (not recorded which) from PBMCs. The receptors come from a human donor in good health, serving as a control.

The chain uses TRBV10-3 and TRBJ1-1; possible D gene TRBD1, 5 bases. Germline V lookup: CDR1 ENHRY, CDR2 SYGVKD. The V end was cut by 7 bases, the J end by 8 bases, with 20 bases between. The CDR3 is 14 amino acids. In DNA form, the CDR3 reads TGTGCCATCAACATCCCGGGGCAGGGCAACGAAGCTTTCTTT. As protein: CAINIPGQGNEAFF.

The V call is TRBV6-5, the J call TRBJ1-4; possibly TRBD1 for D (6 bases). V dropped 4 bases and J dropped 10 bases, with 19 bases sitting between them. The length of the CDR3 is 15 residues. The V gene's germline CDR1 is MNHEY and CDR2 SVGAGI. CDR3 coding DNA: TGTGCCAGCAGTTCCACTGGGACACGTGGAGGAAAACTGTTTTTT. It codes for CASSSTGTRGGKLFF.

This chain uses TRBV2 with TRBJ2-3; weak D call: TRBD1 (5 bases). Germline V gene lookup returns CDR1 SNHLY and CDR2 FYNNEI. Trimming stripped 8 bases from V and 0 bases from J, with 15 bases between. The CDR3 covers 15 residues. CDR3 nucleotide sequence: TGTGCCAGCCGACCTGACAGCACTAGCACAGATACGCAGTATTTT. This encodes CASRPDSTSTDTQYF.

V usage is TRBV29-1 and J usage is TRBJ2-7, with D tentatively TRBD1 (5 bases). V lost 0 bases, J lost 3 bases, and 12 bases lay in between. The CDR3 contains 14 residues. Per the germline V gene, CDR1 is SQVTM and CDR2 is ANQGSEA. CDR3 DNA sequence: TGCAGCGTTGAAGAGGGTTGGGGCAACTACGAGCAGTACTTC. Amino acids: CSVEEGWGNYEQYF.

V is TRBV19 and J is TRBJ2-7; D call uncertain. This CDR3 spans 14 amino acids. V was cut by 5 bases and J by 3 bases, with 14 bases left in between. Germline CDR1 reads LNHDA; CDR2 reads SQIVND (reference sequence). DNA of the CDR3: TGTGCCAGTAGTCTTAGGATGGCGGACTACGAGCAGTACTTC. Its protein is CASSLRMADYEQYF.

The chain is built from TRBV10-3 and TRBJ2-6; no reliable D call. CDR3 length equals 17 residues. Germline V gene data show CDR1 as ENHRY and CDR2 as SYGVKD. Trimming removed 9 bases from V and 4 bases from J, with 22 bases in between. DNA of the CDR3: TGTGCCATAAATCGAGGCATAGACGGTCCCGGGGCCAACGTCCTGACTTTC. It specifies CAINRGIDGPGANVLTF.

This clonotype was observed a handful of times. This CDR3 is CASSWDKLLSTEAFF. In DNA form, the CDR3 reads TGCGCCAGCAGTTGGGACAAACTACTCAGCACTGAAGCTTTCTTT. This chain uses TRBV4-1 with TRBJ1-1; D is possibly TRBD1 (6 bases). The V gene's germline CDR1 is MGHRA and CDR2 YSYEKL. The germline V and J ends were trimmed by 6 bases and 4 bases, with 18 bases remaining between them. The CDR3 spans 15 residues.

This clonotype showed up many times. The chain has TRBV20-1 and TRBJ2-7, with a tentative D call TRBD1 (5 bases). Germline V gene lookup returns CDR1 DFQATT and CDR2 SNEGSKA (reference sequence). Trimming cost V 2 bases and J 0 bases, with 11 bases left between them. This CDR3 contains 14 residues. The CDR3 is CSARRQHDSYEQYF. DNA for the CDR3: TGCAGTGCTAGAAGACAGCACGACTCCTACGAGCAGTACTTC.

V gene TRBV9 combines with J gene TRBJ1-1; the match to TRBD1 covers 7 bases. J gave up 4 bases and V 4 bases, and 13 bases lay outside the gene matches. CDR3 size: 16 residues. Germline assignment: CDR1 SGDLS and CDR2 YYNGEE. The CDR3 coding sequence is TGTGCCAGCAGCTATACTCCGGCACAGGGGCGCACTGAAGCTTTCTTT. Translated, it gives CASSYTPAQGRTEAFF.

V is TRBV30 and J is TRBJ2-1, with TRBD2 matching 8 bases. The CDR3 runs to 16 residues. V gave up 1 base and J gave up 7 bases; unmatched junction bases: 12. CDR1 is GTSNPN and CDR2 is SVGIG in the germline V gene (reference sequence). The CDR3 here is CAWSEKYGTRLNEQFF. CDR3 bases: TGTGCCTGGAGTGAAAAGTACGGGACTAGACTAAATGAGCAGTTCTTC.

The J gene is TRBJ2-5, the V gene TRBV29-1, with 10 bases identical to TRBD1. The CDR3 runs 14 residues. Germline V CDR1 and CDR2: SQVTM, ANQGSEA. V shed 3 bases, J shed 5 bases, and the junction held 6 bases outside the gene matches. The CDR3 sequence: CSVETDRGSETQYF. The CDR3 nucleotides read TGCAGCGTTGAGACGGACAGGGGGTCGGAGACCCAGTACTTC.

Only a few counts were recorded for this clonotype. The chain joins TRBV5-4 to TRBJ2-1; 12 nucleotides match TRBD2. J was trimmed by 7 bases and V by 4 bases; bases with no gene match: 3. This CDR3 spans 14 amino acids. Germline lookup yields CDR1 SGHNT and CDR2 YYREEE (reference sequence). CDR3 region: CASSPTSGGNEQFF. DNA for the CDR3: TGTGCCAGCAGCCCGACTAGCGGGGGAAATGAGCAGTTCTTC. Using reference TRBV5-4 and TRBJ2-1 for the parts outside the CDR3, the full variable domain is ETGVTQSPTHLIKTRGQQVTLRCSSQSGHNTVSWYQQALGQGPQFIFQYYREEENGRGNFPPRFSGLQFPNYSSELNVNALELDDSALYLCASSPTSGGNEQFFGPGTRLTVL.

At least ten counts were recorded for this clonotype. The V gene is TRBV20-1, the J gene TRBJ2-1, with D maybe TRBD2 (5 bases). This CDR3 has 15 residues. The germline V gene encodes CDR1 DFQATT and CDR2 SNEGSKA (reference sequence). Trimming stripped 5 bases from V and 7 bases from J, with 21 bases between. The CDR3, as DNA: TGCAGTGCTCCCGAGCCGGGGTCCGTTGAGAATGAGCAGTTCTTC. Amino acids: CSAPEPGSVENEQFF.

Comment on this clonotype: One end of the junction does not line up with germline, which may come from a read error. The rearrangement uses TRBV19 and TRBJ2-7, with a possible D match to TRBD2 (5 bases). The germline CDR1 and CDR2 sequences are LNHDA and SQIVND (reference sequence). The CDR3 has 14 amino acids. CDR3 region: CASSISGGSYEQNF. DNA of the CDR3: TGTGCCAGTAGTATTTCTGGCGGGTCCTACGAGCAGAACTTC.

The genes are TRBV7-6 and TRBJ2-7; D gene unclear. Trimming removed 3 bases at V and 7 bases at J, with 10 bases between. There are 12 residues in the CDR3. Germline V gene data show CDR1 as SGHVS and CDR2 as FNYEAQ. The CDR3 sequence: CASSLGTGEQYF. The CDR3 DNA reads as TGTGCCAGCAGCTTGGGCACCGGGGAGCAGTACTTC. The whole variable domain, remainder taken from reference TRBV7-6 and TRBJ2-7, is GAGVSQSPRYKVTKRGQDVALRCDPISGHVSLYWYRQALGQGPEFLTYFNYEAQQDKSGLPNDRFSAERPEGSISTLTIQRTEQRDSAMYRCASSLGTGEQYFGPGTRLTVT.

This clonotype was counted at least ten times. A read error may produce the germline difference seen at one junction end. This chain joins TRBV20-1 and TRBJ2-1, with 9 nucleotides matching TRBD2. The germline CDR1 and CDR2 sequences are DFQATT and SNEGSKA (reference sequence). The CDR3 is 14 amino acids. This CDR3 is CSVRALAGHNEQFF. The CDR3 nucleotides are TGCAGTGTTAGAGCACTAGCGGGCCACAATGAGCAGTTCTTC.

This clonotype was counted many times. The chain is built from TRBV20-1 and TRBJ2-1; 9 bases line up with TRBD2. Per germline, CDR1 DFQATT and CDR2 SNEGSKA (reference sequence). The CDR3 length is 15 residues. The V and J ends lost 6 bases and 6 bases, in that order; junction bases with no gene match: 12. CDR3 region: CSAKPGTSWGNEQFF. The CDR3, as DNA: TGCAGTGCAAAACCGGGGACTAGCTGGGGCAATGAGCAGTTCTTC.

In its sample, this clonotype was seen many times. The V call is TRBV15, the J call TRBJ1-5; D is undetermined. This CDR3 region has 15 residues. V lost 0 bases and J 4 bases, leaving 10 bases between the germline ends. CDR1 and CDR2 from the germline V gene are LNHNV and YYDKDF (reference sequence). The chain's CDR3 is CATSRESGSNQPQHF. CDR3 in DNA: TGTGCCACCAGCAGAGAATCGGGGTCAAATCAGCCCCAGCATTTT. The full variable domain, in which reference TRBV15 and TRBJ1-5 provide the parts outside the CDR3, is DAMVIQNPRYQVTQFGKPVTLSCSQTLNHNVMYWYQQKSSQAPKLLFHYYDKDFNNEADTPDNFQSRRPNTSFCFLDIRSPGLGDTAMYLCATSRESGSNQPQHFGDGTRLSIL.

The chain couples TRBV15 to TRBJ2-7; 10 nucleotides agree with TRBD1. From germline, CDR1 is LNHNV and CDR2 YYDKDF (reference sequence). CDR3 size: 15 residues. The V gene end was trimmed by 4 bases and the J gene end by 5 bases; junction bases not matched to a gene: 8. The CDR3 bases are TGTGCCACCAGCATAGGGGGACAGGGGAGGAACGAGCAGTACTTC. This translates into CATSIGGQGRNEQYF.

The table lists this clonotype with many counts. V is TRBV20-1 and J is TRBJ1-5, with D possibly matching TRBD1 (6 bases). With 6 bases removed from V and 5 bases from J, the gap between germline ends came to 17 bases. CDR3 length: 14 amino acids. CDR1 is DFQATT, CDR2 SNEGSKA, per germline (reference sequence). The CDR3 nucleotides read TGCAGTGCCGTTATGCCAGGGGTAGATCAGCCCCAGCATTTT. It translates to CSAVMPGVDQPQHF.

This chain joins TRBV12-3 or TRBV12-4 and TRBJ2-1, with D possibly matching TRBD1 (6 bases). Trimming left V 0 bases short and J 2 bases short, with 11 bases between. The CDR3 sequence is 16 residues long. CDR3 residues: CASSLALGQTYNEQFF. The CDR3 DNA reads as TGTGCCAGCAGTTTAGCGTTGGGACAAACCTACAATGAGCAGTTCTTC.

The sample holds one count of this clonotype. In nucleotides, the CDR3 is TGCGCCAGCAGCCAAACCCGGACAGCAATTACCTATGGCTACACCTTC. As protein: CASSQTRTAITYGYTF. The rearrangement joins TRBV10-2 to TRBJ1-2; D may be TRBD1 (6 bases). Germline CDR1 reads WSHSY; CDR2 reads SAAADI. The CDR3 consists of 16 residues. The V gene lost 6 bases and the J gene lost 4 bases, with 21 bases spanning the gap.

The CDR3 DNA is TGTGCCAGCAGTTACCTAACGCGGGGCTACGAGCAGTACTTC. Encoded protein: CASSYLTRGYEQYF. The chain is built from TRBV28 and TRBJ2-7; TRBD2 might be the D (6 bases). Germline V CDR1 and CDR2: MDHEN, SYDVKM. The V and J ends lost 4 bases and 3 bases respectively, with 13 bases between them. There are 14 residues in the CDR3.

This chain links TRBV7-2 with TRBJ2-7; a weak D match, TRBD2 (6 bases). V lost 1 base and J 3 bases, leaving 13 bases between the germline ends. The CDR3 sequence is 15 residues long. Per germline, CDR1 SGHTA and CDR2 FQGNSA. The CDR3 here is CASSLGGQTSYEQYF. In DNA, the CDR3 is TGTGCCAGCAGCTTAGGAGGGCAGACTAGCTACGAGCAGTACTTC.

This clonotype was seen a few times. This rearrangement joins TRBV20-1 to TRBJ2-3; 8 bases are a match to TRBD1. CDR1 DFQATT and CDR2 SNEGSKA come from the germline V gene (reference sequence). The trim removed 4 bases at V and 1 base at J, leaving 10 bases unmatched. The CDR3 contains 16 residues. In nucleotides, the CDR3 is TGCAGTGCTACGGGACAGGAGTTAGCGGGCACAGATACGCAGTATTTT. Its translation is CSATGQELAGTDTQYF.

The chain combines TRBV12-3 or TRBV12-4 with TRBJ2-7; 10 bases are a match to TRBD2. With V trimmed by 5 bases and J by 5 bases, 15 bases remained unmatched. This CDR3 has 17 residues. As DNA, the CDR3 is TGTGCCAGCAGTGTGTCTAGCGGGGGTGTCCCGTTCCACGAGCAGTACTTC. Residues: CASSVSSGGVPFHEQYF.